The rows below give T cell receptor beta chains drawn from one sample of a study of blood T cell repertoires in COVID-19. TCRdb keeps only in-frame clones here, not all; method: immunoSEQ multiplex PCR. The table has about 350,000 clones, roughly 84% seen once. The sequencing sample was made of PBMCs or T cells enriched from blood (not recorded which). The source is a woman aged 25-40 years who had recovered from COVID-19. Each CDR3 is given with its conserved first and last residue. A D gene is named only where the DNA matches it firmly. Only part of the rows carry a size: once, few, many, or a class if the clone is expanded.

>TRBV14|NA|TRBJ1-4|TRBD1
CASSRDRAEKLFF
TGTGCCAGCAGTCGGGACAGAGCAGAAAAACTGTTTTTT
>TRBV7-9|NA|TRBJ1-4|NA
CASSLGRGTNEKLFF
TGTGCCAGCAGCTTAGGAAGGGGAACTAATGAAAAACTGTTTTTT
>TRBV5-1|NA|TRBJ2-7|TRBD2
CASSLGAGERDEQYF
TGCGCCAGCAGCTTGGGGGCGGGGGAGAGGGACGAGCAGTACTTC
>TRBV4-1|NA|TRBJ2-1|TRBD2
CASSPRTSGYYNEQFF
TGCGCCAGCAGCCCCCGGACTAGCGGGTATTACAATGAGCAGTTCTTC
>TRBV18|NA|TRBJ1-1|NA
CASSPSRAGGMTEAFF
TGTGCCAGCTCACCCTCCCGGGCGGGGGGCATGACTGAAGCTTTCTTT
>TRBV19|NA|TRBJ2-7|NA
CASGDTGSYEQYF
TGTGCCAGTGGGGACACGGGCTCCTACGAGCAGTACTTC
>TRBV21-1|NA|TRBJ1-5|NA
CASSQARDRADSNQPQHF
TGTGCCAGCAGCCAAGCGAGGGACAGGGCAGATAGCAATCAGCCCCAGCATTTT
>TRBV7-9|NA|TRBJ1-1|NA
CASSSESGLATEAFF
TGTGCCAGCAGCTCAGAATCAGGGTTGGCCACTGAAGCTTTCTTT
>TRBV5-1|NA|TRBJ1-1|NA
CASSEQGNTEAFF
TGCGCCAGCTCCGAACAGGGTAACACTGAAGCTTTCTTT
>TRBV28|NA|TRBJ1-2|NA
CASSPSISGYGYTF
TGTGCCAGCAGCCCCAGCATAAGCGGCTATGGCTACACCTTC
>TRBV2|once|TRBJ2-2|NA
CASSPASILNTGELFF
TGTGCCAGCAGTCCCGCGAGCATCCTTAACACCGGGGAGCTGTTTTTT
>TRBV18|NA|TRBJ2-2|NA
CASSPVTNTGELFF
TGTGCCAGCTCACCTGTTACGAACACCGGGGAGCTGTTTTTT
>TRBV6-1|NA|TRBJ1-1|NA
CASSEAGRDTEAFF
TGTGCCAGCAGTGAAGCCGGCAGGGACACTGAAGCTTTCTTT
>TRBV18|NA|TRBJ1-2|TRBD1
CASSPNAGQDPPGDYGYTF
TGTGCCAGCTCACCGAATGCTGGACAGGACCCTCCGGGGGACTATGGCTACACCTTC
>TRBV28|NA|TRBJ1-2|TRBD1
CAIAGQGRYGYTF
TGTGCCATCGCCGGACAGGGGCGGTATGGCTACACCTTC
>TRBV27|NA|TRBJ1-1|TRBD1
CASKRTGTMNTEAFF
TGTGCCAGCAAGAGGACAGGGACCATGAACACTGAAGCTTTCTTT
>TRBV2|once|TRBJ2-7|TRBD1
CASSAGQGSYEQYF
TGTGCCAGCAGTGCCGGACAGGGGAGCTACGAGCAGTACTTC
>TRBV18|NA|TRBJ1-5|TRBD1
CASSPTGHNQPQHF
TGTGCCAGCTCACCGACAGGGCACAATCAGCCCCAGCATTTT
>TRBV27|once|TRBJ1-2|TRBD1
CASSPRDRLRDGYTF
TGTGCCAGCAGTCCCCGGGACAGGCTGAGAGATGGCTACACCTTC
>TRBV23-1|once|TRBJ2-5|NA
CASSYSSGALQETQYF
TGCGCCAGCAGCTACTCATCCGGAGCCCTACAAGAGACCCAGTACTTC
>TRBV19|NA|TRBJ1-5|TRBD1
CASRTGGASNQPQHF
TGTGCCAGTAGAACAGGGGGCGCTAGCAATCAGCCCCAGCATTTT
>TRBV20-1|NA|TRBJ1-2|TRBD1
CSASSPTGDYGYTF
TGCAGTGCTAGTTCCCCGACAGGGGATTATGGCTACACCTTC
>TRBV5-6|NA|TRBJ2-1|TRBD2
CASSLERVSGGSSYNEQFF
TGTGCCAGCAGCTTGGAACGGGTTAGCGGGGGGTCATCCTACAATGAGCAGTTCTTC
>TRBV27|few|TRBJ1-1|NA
CASSLWGGHTEAFF
TGTGCCAGCAGTTTATGGGGGGGGCACACTGAAGCTTTCTTT
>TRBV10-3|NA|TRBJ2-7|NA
CAISESLGRIVEQYF
TGTGCCATCAGTGAGTCCCTAGGCAGAATCGTTGAGCAGTACTTC
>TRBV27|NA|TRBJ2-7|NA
CASSLRARGVHEYF
TGTGCCAGCAGTTTAAGGGCCAGGGGGGTCCACGAGTACTTC
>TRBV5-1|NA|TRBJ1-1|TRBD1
CASSSPGTGVPEAFF
TGCGCCAGCAGCTCACCTGGGACAGGAGTACCTGAAGCTTTCTTT
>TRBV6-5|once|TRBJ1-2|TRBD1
CASQPGQSNYGYTF
TGTGCCAGTCAGCCGGGACAGAGTAACTATGGCTACACCTTC
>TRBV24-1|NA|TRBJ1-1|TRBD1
CATTGTGGEAFF
TGTGCCACCACCGGGACAGGCGGTGAAGCTTTCTTT
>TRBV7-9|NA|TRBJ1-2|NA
CASSLAVKGHNYGYTF
TGTGCCAGCAGCTTAGCCGTTAAGGGACACAACTATGGCTACACCTTC
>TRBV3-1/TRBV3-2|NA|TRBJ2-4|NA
CASSPWRGFAKNIQYF
TGTGCCAGCAGCCCCTGGAGGGGATTTGCCAAAAACATTCAGTACTTC
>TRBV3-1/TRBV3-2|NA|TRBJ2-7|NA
CASSQSVGQQYF
TGTGCCAGCAGCCAATCTGTGGGGCAGCAGTACTTC
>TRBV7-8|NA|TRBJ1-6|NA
CASSLAPGASSYNSPLHF
TGTGCCAGCAGCTTAGCGCCGGGTGCCAGCTCCTATAATTCACCCCTCCACTTT
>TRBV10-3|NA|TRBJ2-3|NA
CAIGDSGLADTQYF
TGTGCCATCGGTGACTCAGGGTTGGCAGATACGCAGTATTTT
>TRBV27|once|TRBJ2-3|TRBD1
CASSLGTGLSTDTQYF
TGTGCCAGCAGTCTCGGGACAGGCCTCTCCACAGATACGCAGTATTTT
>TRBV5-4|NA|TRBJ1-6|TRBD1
CASSLTGASVNSPLHF
TGTGCCAGCAGCTTGACAGGGGCATCGGTAAATTCACCCCTCCACTTT
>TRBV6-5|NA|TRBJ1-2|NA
CASSYSSGDHYGYTF
TGTGCCAGCAGTTACTCGAGCGGGGACCACTATGGCTACACCTTC
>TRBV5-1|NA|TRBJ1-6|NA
CASSLETEVYNSPLHF
TGCGCCAGCAGCTTGGAGACAGAAGTCTATAATTCACCCCTCCACTTT
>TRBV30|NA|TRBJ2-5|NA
CAWSNTGQETQYF
TGTGCCTGGAGTAACACGGGACAAGAGACCCAGTACTTC
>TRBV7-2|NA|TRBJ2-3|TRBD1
CASKPDRGSPDTQYF
TGTGCCAGCAAGCCGGACAGGGGAAGTCCAGATACGCAGTATTTT
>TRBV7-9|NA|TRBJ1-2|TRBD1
CASSRGDSPSYGYTF
TGTGCCAGCAGCAGGGGGGACAGCCCTTCCTATGGCTACACCTTC
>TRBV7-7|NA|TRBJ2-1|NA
CASSLGLTNEQFF
TGTGCCAGCAGCTTAGGACTAACCAATGAGCAGTTCTTC